The present T cell receptor beta chain was sequenced within a study of blood T cell repertoires in COVID-19. The length of the CDR3 is 15 residues. Germline V gives CDR1 LGHDT, CDR2 YNNKEL (reference sequence). The V end lost 0 bases, the J end lost 2 bases, and 9 bases lay between the germline ends. This clone was seen just once. Profiling relied on immunoSEQ multiplex PCR, and the TCRdb table lists in-frame clones only, not all of them. Of approximately 150,000 clones listed, about four fifths are singletons. This sequence originates from a man aged 55 to 69 with acute or convalescent COVID-19. The chain recombines TRBV3-1 (or the pseudogene TRBV3-2) with TRBJ2-3; D uncertain. The sample comprised peripheral blood. This CDR3 is CASSQDPSPTDTQYF. In DNA form, the CDR3 reads TGTGCCAGCAGCCAAGATCCTAGTCCCACAGATACGCAGTATTTT.